The 18 T cell receptor beta chains in this list originate from one sample, sequenced in a study of molecular identifiers for immune sequencing clone quantification. MiXCR, run by TCRdb on the PCR reads, gives a single entry per CDR3 protein. The table records around 480,000 distinct CDR3 sequences, over 20% of them present only once. Sample: naive CD8+ T cells from blood, with Jurkat cell RNA spiked in. Subset in this sample: FACS-sorted CD8+CD4-CCR7+CD45RA+ naive T cells. These receptors were obtained from a human donor in good health. Some libraries in this study had Jurkat cell RNA spiked in.

This chain joins TRBV20-1 and TRBJ2-2, with 7 bases aligning to TRBD1. The germline V gene encodes CDR1 DFQATT and CDR2 SNEGSKA (reference sequence). The CDR3 covers 14 residues. Unmatched junction bases numbered 4, after V lost 6 bases and J lost 0 bases. CDR3 amino acids: CSAKGTANTGELFF. In DNA form, the CDR3 reads TGCAGTGCCAAGGGGACAGCGAACACCGGGGAGCTGTTTTTT.

This clonotype was detected only a few times. The rearrangement joins TRBV7-9 to TRBJ1-2; D not resolved. Trimming took off 3 bases at V and 0 bases at J, with 11 bases between the two ends. The CDR3 consists of 15 residues. Germline V gene sequence: CDR1 SEHNR, CDR2 FQNEAQ (reference sequence). The CDR3 reads CASSLLIWTNYGYTF. Here the CDR3 DNA reads TGTGCCAGCAGCTTGTTGATATGGACTAACTATGGCTACACCTTC. Drawing the rest from reference TRBV7-9 and TRBJ1-2, the complete variable domain is DTGVSQNPRHKITKRGQNVTFRCDPISEHNRLYWYRQTLGQGPEFLTYFQNEAQLEKSRLLSDRFSAERPKGSFSTLEIQRTEQGDSAMYLCASSLLIWTNYGYTFGSGTRLTVV.

In this sample, this clonotype turned up many times. This chain links TRBV6-6 with TRBJ2-7; TRBD1 matches at 11 bases. CDR1 and CDR2 (germline): MNHNY, SVGAGI (reference sequence). V shed 1 base, J shed 4 bases, and the junction held 3 bases outside the gene matches. The CDR3 has 15 amino acids. The DNA of the CDR3 is TGTGCCAGCAGTTACTTCCGGGACAGGGGGTACGAGCAGTACTTC. Protein product: CASSYFRDRGYEQYF.

The V gene is TRBV6-5, the J gene TRBJ2-3; D ambiguous. This CDR3 spans 16 amino acids. The V end was cut by 4 bases, the J end by 1 base, with 15 bases between. In germline, CDR1 is MNHEY, CDR2 SVGAGI. CDR3 sequence (DNA): TGTGCCAGCAGTTCGATATACGACTTGGGCACAGATACGCAGTATTTT. Translating gives CASSSIYDLGTDTQYF.

With regard to this clonotype: A much larger clone differs by one base, so this may be a read error. This chain connects TRBV6-5 to TRBJ2-7; tentative D call: TRBD1 (6 bases). CDR3 length equals 14 residues. V was cut by 6 bases and J by 2 bases, with 14 bases left in between. Germline CDR1 and CDR2: MNHEY and SVGAGI. Here the CDR3 reads CASSPRGEAYEQYF. DNA of the CDR3: TGTGCCAGCAGCCCCAGGGGAGAGGCCTACGAGCAGTACTTC.

This clonotype showed up many times. The V and J genes are TRBV29-1 and TRBJ1-4; D remains unclear. Germline-derived CDR1 and CDR2 are SQVTM and ANQGSEA. The CDR3 extends over 12 amino acids. Trimming stripped 4 bases from V and 7 bases from J, with 10 bases between. This CDR3 reads CSVVSGSEKLFF. The CDR3 region has the DNA TGCAGCGTTGTTAGTGGCTCTGAAAAACTGTTTTTT.

This clonotype showed up many times. V and J are TRBV28 and TRBJ2-7, with 7 positions matching TRBD2. The trim removed 5 bases at V and 3 bases at J, leaving 10 bases unmatched. There are 15 residues in the CDR3. The germline V gene encodes CDR1 MDHEN and CDR2 SYDVKM. This CDR3 is CASSTVASGDYEQYF. The CDR3 DNA reads TGTGCCAGCAGTACCGTAGCTAGCGGAGACTACGAGCAGTACTTC.

This clonotype was found once. A much larger clonotype is one base distant, so this may be a read error. The rearrangement joins TRBV27 to TRBJ1-6; the D is unclear. V lost 6 bases to trimming and J lost 7 bases, with 10 bases between them. The CDR3 is 13 residues long. Germline assignment: CDR1 MNHEY and CDR2 SMNVEV (reference sequence). The CDR3 region is CASSPAPNSPLHF. CDR3 DNA: TGTGCCAGCAGCCCGGCCCCAAATTCACCCCTCCACTTT.

This clonotype has at least ten counts. The chain is built from TRBV14 and TRBJ2-3; TRBD2 agrees at 8 bases. Germline CDR1 SGHDN, CDR2 FVKESK. The trim removed 5 bases at V and 6 bases at J, leaving 22 bases unmatched. This CDR3 region has 19 residues. The CDR3: CASSEGGRSSSLLLDTQYF. CDR3 sequence (DNA): TGTGCCAGCAGCGAGGGCGGGAGGTCGTCAAGTCTCCTGTTGGATACGCAGTATTTT.

This clonotype has at least ten counts. The rearrangement joins TRBV27 to TRBJ2-7, with TRBD1 identical over 9 bases. J gave up 4 bases and V 2 bases, and 3 bases lay outside the gene matches. CDR3 length: 14 amino acids. CDR1 is MNHEY and CDR2 is SMNVEV in the germline V gene (reference sequence). The CDR3 sequence is CASSLHRGQYEQYF. The CDR3 DNA reads TGTGCCAGCAGTTTACACAGGGGGCAGTACGAGCAGTACTTC.

J is TRBJ1-5 and V is TRBV12-3 or TRBV12-4, with 9 bases that match TRBD1. This CDR3 comprises 15 residues. The V and J ends lost 2 bases and 4 bases, in that order; junction bases with no gene match: 3. The CDR3 here is CASSLRTGVNQPQHF. CDR3 bases: TGTGCCAGCAGTTTAAGGACAGGGGTTAATCAGCCCCAGCATTTT.

The gene calls are TRBV19 and TRBJ1-1; D remains ambiguous. V dropped 6 bases and J dropped 6 bases, with 8 bases sitting between them. From germline, CDR1 is LNHDA and CDR2 SQIVND (reference sequence). There are 11 residues in the CDR3. CDR3 region: CASSTPPEAFF. The CDR3 nucleotides are TGTGCCAGTAGCACACCTCCTGAAGCTTTCTTT. The variable domain in full, completed from reference TRBV19 and TRBJ1-1, reads DGGITQSPKYLFRKEGQNVTLSCEQNLNHDAMYWYRQDPGQGLRLIYYSQIVNDFQKGDIAEGYSVSREKKESFPLTVTSAQKNPTAFYLCASSTPPEAFFGQGTRLTVV.

As concerns this clonotype: Given a much more abundant clone one base away, this may be a read error. CDR3 sequence (DNA): TGCGCCAGCAGCCAAGATTGGAGCAACTATGAGCAGTTCTTC. Its protein is CASSQDWSNYEQFF. The chain is built from TRBV4-3 and TRBJ2-1; D is unresolved. CDR3 size: 14 residues. Between the trimmed V and J ends, which lost 0 bases and 8 bases, there was a span of 11 bases. Germline lookup yields CDR1 LGHNA and CDR2 YSLEER.

The V call is TRBV5-8, the J call TRBJ1-1, with a weak D call TRBD1 (5 bases). Deletions cut 2 bases from V and 3 bases from J, with 17 bases between. Germline CDR1 and CDR2: SGHTS and YDEGEE. The length of the CDR3 is 16 residues. This chain's CDR3 is CASSLGAQIMYTEAFF. The CDR3 DNA sequence: TGTGCCAGCAGCTTAGGGGCGCAGATAATGTACACTGAAGCTTTCTTT.

This clonotype was seen a handful of times. The CDR3 does not close with the conserved phenylalanine or tryptophan, likely indicating a read error. V gene TRBV19 combines with J gene TRBJ1-5; D unclear. Germline V CDR1 and CDR2: LNHDA, SQIVND (reference sequence). V was clipped by 3 bases and J by 7 bases, with 10 bases between them. There are 13 residues in the CDR3. The CDR3 coding sequence is TGTGCCAGTAGTATTGTGACTAAACAGCCCCAGCATTCT. Its translation is CASSIVTKQPQHS.

With regard to this clonotype: This may stem from a read error, because a much larger clone lies one nucleotide away. The gene calls are TRBV10-2 and TRBJ2-3, with TRBD2 identical over 9 bases. CDR3 length equals 15 residues. Germline V CDR1 and CDR2: WSHSY, SAAADI. CDR3 in DNA: TGCGCCAGCAGTGATGGCGGGGGGGCATCAGATACGCGGTATTTT. It is translated as CASSDGGGASDTRYF.

The V and J genes are TRBV4-3 and TRBJ1-2; 8 bases map to TRBD1. V dropped 3 bases and J dropped 4; count of bases not matched to a gene: 7. The CDR3 totals 15 residues. Germline V lookup: CDR1 LGHNA, CDR2 YSLEER. The CDR3: CASSQTGAGSYGYTF. The CDR3 bases are TGCGCCAGCAGCCAGACAGGGGCGGGTAGCTATGGCTACACCTTC.

This rearrangement joins TRBV6-5 to TRBJ2-7, with D hard to call. Germline CDR1 is MNHEY and CDR2 is SVGAGI. With 6 bases removed from V and 2 bases from J, the gap between germline ends came to 14 bases. The CDR3 consists of 14 residues. CDR3 DNA sequence: TGTGCCAGCAGGCCCGACACCCATCCCTACGAGCAGTACTTC. This gives the protein CASRPDTHPYEQYF.